This entry describes one T cell receptor (beta chain). This specimen comes from a study of identical twins. CDR1 and CDR2 (germline): SGHDT, YYEEEE. The CDR3 has 14 amino acids. Trimming left V 5 bases short and J 3 bases short, with 15 bases between. Using its own MiXCR run on the 5' RACE reads, TCRdb lists one record per CDR3 protein. Of approximately 260,000 distinct CDR3 sequences listed, around 8.3% are singletons. Separately, the same data were catalogued under a study of yellow fever vaccine responses in identical twins.

The sequencing input was CD8+ T cells sorted from blood. The chain carries TRBV5-6 and TRBJ2-7; D perhaps matches TRBD1 (6 bases). This receptor was taken from a woman aged 18-29 years in good health. The CDR3 region has the DNA TGTGCCAGCAGTTCACAGGGCAGTTTCTACGAGCAGTACTTC. Its translation: CASSSQGSFYEQYF.